This T cell receptor (beta chain) was observed in a study of cytomegalovirus exposure and HLA in healthy donors. The V gene lost 0 bases and the J gene lost 7 bases, with 12 bases spanning the gap. This CDR3 comprises 14 residues. Germline values: CDR1 LGHNA, CDR2 YNFKEQ. In the PCR, 60 Vbeta and 13 Jbeta primers were used. Repertoires were generated with immunoSEQ multiplex PCR, while TCRdb's copy carries only in-frame clones and drops some. This sample has approximately 130,000 clones; around four fifths occur once, and the top ten carry more than 0.9%. The sequencing input was PBMCs. This clonotype was sampled from a boy younger than 18 in good health and CMV-seronegative. This chain joins TRBV4-2 and TRBJ1-1; D may be TRBD1 (5 bases). The CDR3 loop is CASSQDYGGGEAFF. CDR3 in DNA: TGTGCCAGCAGCCAAGATTACGGGGGGGGTGAAGCTTTCTTT.